The clone carrying this TCR beta chain was found once. The CDR3 is made up of 14 amino acids. V dropped 3 bases and J dropped 3 bases, with 12 bases sitting between them. In germline, CDR1 is LGHDT, CDR2 YNNKEL (reference sequence). This sample was taken from a study of T cell responses to AZD1222 COVID-19 vaccine. Libraries were prepared by immunoSEQ multiplex PCR; TCRdb keeps only in-frame clonotypes and omits some of them. The sample shows 150,000 to 200,000 clones, 92% of them seen only once. The V gene is TRBV3-1 (or the pseudogene TRBV3-2), the J gene TRBJ2-7; unclear D gene. This specimen was peripheral blood, taken 28 days after the second AZD1222 dose. The clonotype originates from an adult who received the AZD1222 COVID-19 vaccine. Here the CDR3 reads CASSQIHGNYEQYF. In DNA form, the CDR3 reads TGTGCCAGCAGCCAGATACACGGAAACTACGAGCAGTACTTC.